These 25 T cell receptor beta chains originate from one sample sequenced in a study of T cell responses to AZD1222 COVID-19 vaccine. Sequencing used immunoSEQ multiplex PCR; TCRdb keeps in-frame clones, though not all of them. In the table there are about 120,000 clones, roughly 93% of which are singletons. Sequencing used peripheral blood, obtained on day 0 of AZD1222 vaccination. The receptors were gathered from an adult in good health.

This sequence joins TRBV6-1 and TRBJ2-7, with no clear D. This CDR3 contains 14 residues. The V gene lost 1 base and the J gene lost 1 base, with 8 bases spanning the gap. Looked up from germline, CDR1 is MNHNS and CDR2 is SASEGT. The DNA for the CDR3 is TGTGCCAGCAGTGAAGGACCACATTCCTACGAGCAGTACTTC. It translates to CASSEGPHSYEQYF.

This clone was found a few times. The genes are TRBV29-1 and TRBJ1-2, with TRBD1 matching 8 bases. CDR1 is SQVTM and CDR2 is ANQGSEA in the germline V gene. Trimming removed 4 bases from V and 4 bases from J; junction bases left unmatched: 5. CDR3 length: 13 residues. CDR3 protein: CSVGGTGFYGYTF. The CDR3 bases are TGCAGCGTTGGCGGGACAGGTTTCTATGGCTACACCTTC. The whole variable domain, filled in from reference TRBV29-1 and TRBJ1-2, reads SAVISQKPSRDICQRGTSLTIQCQVDSQVTMMFWYRQQPGQSLTLIATANQGSEATYESGFVIDKFPISRPNLTFSTLTVSNMSPEDSSIYLCSVGGTGFYGYTFGSGTRLTVV.

V and J are TRBV7-9 and TRBJ2-3; 8 positions agree with TRBD1. Germline V gene data show CDR1 as SEHNR and CDR2 as FQNEAQ (reference sequence). Germline trimming cut 3 bases from V and 3 bases from J; bases unmatched to any gene: 5. The CDR3 length is 15 residues. CDR3 nucleotides: TGTGCCAGCAGCTTTGACAGGGGTGGAACAGATACGCAGTATTTT. This encodes CASSFDRGGTDTQYF.

The chain uses TRBV5-1 and TRBJ2-7; a possible D gene is TRBD1 (6 bases). V dropped 4 bases and J dropped 2 bases, with 10 bases sitting between them. Germline V gene sequence: CDR1 SGHRS, CDR2 YFSETQ. The CDR3 contains 13 residues. The CDR3 DNA follows: TGCGCCAGCAGCCTCCGGGACACCTACGAGCAGTACTTC. The encoded protein is CASSLRDTYEQYF. Supplemented by reference TRBV5-1 and TRBJ2-7, the full variable domain reads KAGVTQTPRYLIKTRGQQVTLSCSPISGHRSVSWYQQTPGQGLQFLFEYFSETQRNKGNFPGRFSGRQFSNSRSEMNVSTLELGDSALYLCASSLRDTYEQYFGPGTRLTVT.

V gene TRBV30 combines with J gene TRBJ2-5; the D is unclear. The CDR3 loop spans 13 amino acids. Trimming shortened V by 6 bases and J by 9 bases, and 20 bases separated the two germline ends. Germline V gene lookup returns CDR1 GTSNPN and CDR2 SVGIG (reference sequence). CDR3 residues: CACTPMDRVAQYF. As DNA, the CDR3 is TGTGCCTGCACACCCATGGACCGAGTGGCCCAGTACTTC.

The J gene is TRBJ1-2, the V gene TRBV18; D might be TRBD1 (5 bases). V dropped 2 bases and J dropped 8 bases, with 15 bases sitting between them. The CDR3 runs to 14 residues. The germline CDR1 and CDR2 sequences are KGHSH and LQKENI. The CDR3 coding sequence is TGTGCCAGCTCACCAAGTGGAGGGGTGACGGGCTACACCTTC. It yields the protein CASSPSGGVTGYTF. Complete variable domain (other parts from reference TRBV18 and TRBJ1-2): NAGVMQNPRHLVRRRGQEARLRCSPMKGHSHVYWYRQLPEEGLKFMVYLQKENIIDESGMPKERFSAEFPKEGPSILRIQQVVRGDSAAYFCASSPSGGVTGYTFGSGTRLTVV.

In its sample, this clone was seen a few times. The chain recombines TRBV5-1 with TRBJ1-3; TRBD1 is a possible D gene (5 bases). CDR3 length equals 15 residues. V gave up 4 bases and J gave up 3 bases, with 14 bases separating them. Germline values: CDR1 SGHRS, CDR2 YFSETQ. The CDR3 here is CASSPLPGNGNTIYF. The CDR3 DNA sequence: TGCGCCAGCAGCCCACTGCCAGGGAATGGAAACACCATATATTTT. The variable domain in full, with the rest retrieved from reference TRBV5-1 and TRBJ1-3, is KAGVTQTPRYLIKTRGQQVTLSCSPISGHRSVSWYQQTPGQGLQFLFEYFSETQRNKGNFPGRFSGRQFSNSRSEMNVSTLELGDSALYLCASSPLPGNGNTIYFGEGSWLTVV.

The chain recombines TRBV15 with TRBJ2-3; D might be TRBD1 or TRBD2, each matching 7 bases. The CDR3 is 14 amino acids. The germline V gene has CDR1 LNHNV and CDR2 YYDKDF (reference sequence). V lost 5 bases to trimming and J lost 2 bases, with 11 bases between them. DNA of the CDR3: TGTGCCACCAGCCAGGGGGGGATCACAGATACGCAGTATTTT. Amino acid sequence: CATSQGGITDTQYF.

This clone was observed a single time. V gene TRBV7-8 combines with J gene TRBJ2-3; 7 positions match TRBD2. Trimming took 1 base from V and 4 from J; bases not matched to a gene: 8. The CDR3 is made up of 16 amino acids. Germline loops: CDR1 SGHVS, CDR2 FQNEAQ. The CDR3 region is CASSLDVGSGADTQYF. The CDR3 coding sequence is TGTGCCAGCAGCTTAGACGTCGGGAGCGGGGCAGATACGCAGTATTTT.

The chain links TRBV19 to TRBJ2-7; 7 bases map to TRBD1. Per germline, CDR1 LNHDA and CDR2 SQIVND (reference sequence). There are 14 residues in the CDR3. V lost 6 bases to trimming and J lost 4 bases; unmatched junction nucleotides: 9. CDR3 nucleotide sequence: TGTGCCAGTAGCCTTCGGACAGGCCTTTACGAGCAGTACTTC. Translated, it gives CASSLRTGLYEQYF.

The chain is built from TRBV21-1 and TRBJ2-1; the table's D call of TRBD2 was not tested on the DNA. TRBV21-1 is recorded as a pseudogene. The length of the CDR3 is 16 residues. In nucleotides, the CDR3 is TGTGCCAGCAGCAAGTCTAGCGTCCTAAAGTACAATGAGCAGTTCTTC. This codes for CASSKSSVLKYNEQFF.

This chain connects TRBV5-1 to TRBJ1-2; 7 nucleotides match TRBD1. J lost 1 base, V lost 0 bases, and 6 bases had no gene match. The CDR3 length is 16 residues. Germline lookup yields CDR1 SGHRS and CDR2 YFSETQ. The CDR3 spells CASSLGPGQSNYGYTF. The CDR3 DNA follows: TGCGCCAGCAGCTTGGGACCGGGACAGAGTAACTATGGCTACACCTTC. The variable domain in full, completed from reference TRBV5-1 and TRBJ1-2, reads KAGVTQTPRYLIKTRGQQVTLSCSPISGHRSVSWYQQTPGQGLQFLFEYFSETQRNKGNFPGRFSGRQFSNSRSEMNVSTLELGDSALYLCASSLGPGQSNYGYTFGSGTRLTVV.

J is TRBJ1-4 and V is TRBV7-9, with D hard to call. CDR3 length: 14 amino acids. Trimming removed 1 base from V and 8 bases from J, with 11 bases in between. Germline V gives CDR1 SEHNR, CDR2 FQNEAQ (reference sequence). CDR3 sequence: CASSLVRVGEKLFF. In DNA form, the CDR3 reads TGTGCCAGCAGCTTAGTCCGGGTCGGAGAAAAACTGTTTTTT.

This clone was detected only once. The genes are TRBV19 and TRBJ2-2, with 8 bases lining up with TRBD2. Trimming at V came to 9 bases and at J to 5 bases, leaving 8 bases not matched to a gene. CDR1 is LNHDA, CDR2 SQIVND, per germline (reference sequence). The CDR3 totals 14 residues. The CDR3 loop is CASTGRGRTGELFF. In nucleotides, the CDR3 is TGTGCCAGCACCGGGAGGGGTCGTACCGGGGAGCTGTTTTTT.

The chain links TRBV28 to TRBJ2-7; 8 bases match TRBD2. The germline CDR1 and CDR2 sequences are MDHEN and SYDVKM. J lost 7 bases, V lost 4 bases, and 12 bases had no gene match. The CDR3 covers 15 residues. CDR3 amino acids: CASSSPGGRVFEQYF. The CDR3 coding sequence is TGTGCCAGCAGTTCCCCGGGGGGGAGGGTGTTTGAGCAGTACTTC.

In regard to this clone: The limits of the CDR3 on the DNA are not certain, so only TCRdb's listed CDR3 is given. The chain has TRBV21-1 and TRBJ2-3. TRBV21-1 is termed a pseudogene. The CDR3 contains 13 residues when both ends are counted. CDR3 residues: CASRVGYGCTQYF.

V and J are TRBV5-1 and TRBJ1-1; D unclear. V was shortened by 2 bases and J by 1 base, with 6 bases between the two germline ends. In germline, CDR1 is SGHRS, CDR2 YFSETQ. CDR3 length equals 13 residues. CDR3 region: CASSLAGNTEAFF. CDR3 sequence (DNA): TGCGCCAGCAGCTTAGCGGGGAACACTGAAGCTTTCTTT.

The gene calls are TRBV4-2 and TRBJ2-3; D tentatively reads TRBD1 or TRBD2 (7 bases each). Germline V gene data show CDR1 as LGHNA and CDR2 as YNFKEQ. Trimming took off 3 bases at V and 5 bases at J, with 12 bases between the two ends. This CDR3 has 14 amino acids. This chain's CDR3 is CASSQAGGGDTQYF. The CDR3, as DNA: TGTGCCAGCAGCCAGGCAGGGGGGGGAGATACGCAGTATTTT.

This clone was observed a single time. The rearrangement links TRBV5-1 to TRBJ2-3; D gene ambiguous. The CDR3 has 14 residues. Germline V gene data show CDR1 as SGHRS and CDR2 as YFSETQ. V was pared by 4 bases and J by 11 bases, with 20 bases between. CDR3 loop: CASSHYSGPSEQYF. CDR3 nucleotides: TGCGCCAGCAGCCACTATAGTGGCCCATCCGAGCAGTATTTT. Drawing the rest from reference TRBV5-1 and TRBJ2-3, the complete variable domain is KAGVTQTPRYLIKTRGQQVTLSCSPISGHRSVSWYQQTPGQGLQFLFEYFSETQRNKGNFPGRFSGRQFSNSRSEMNVSTLELGDSALYLCASSHYSGPSEQYFGPGTRLTVL.

This chain uses TRBV6-5 with TRBJ2-7; the D gene is possibly TRBD2 (5 bases). The CDR3 length is 14 residues. V was pared by 2 bases and J by 6 bases, with 14 bases between. CDR1 and CDR2 from the germline V gene are MNHEY and SVGAGI. DNA for the CDR3: TGTGCCAGCAGTTACGAGAATAGCGTTGCCGAGCAGTACTTC. It specifies CASSYENSVAEQYF.

The chain's CDR3 is CASSLQGFRSNQPQHF. Here the CDR3 DNA reads TGTGCCAGCAGTTTACAGGGGTTTAGGAGCAATCAGCCCCAGCATTTT. V and J are TRBV28 and TRBJ1-5; a possible D gene is TRBD1 (6 bases). V lost 2 bases and J lost 1, with 12 bases in between. Germline assignment: CDR1 MDHEN and CDR2 SYDVKM. The CDR3 loop spans 16 amino acids. Supplemented by reference TRBV28 and TRBJ1-5, the full variable domain reads DVKVTQSSRYLVKRTGEKVFLECVQDMDHENMFWYRQDPGLGLRLIYFSYDVKMKEKGDIPEGYSVSREKKERFSLILESASTNQTSMYLCASSLQGFRSNQPQHFGDGTRLSIL.

This clone occurred once. The chain uses TRBV5-1 and TRBJ1-1, with TRBD1 matching over 8 bases. The CDR3 extends over 15 amino acids. The V gene end was trimmed by 3 bases and the J gene end by 0 bases; junction bases not matched to a gene: 4. CDR1 SGHRS and CDR2 YFSETQ come from the germline V gene. The CDR3: CASSSLGQVNTEAFF. Written as DNA, the CDR3 is TGCGCCAGCAGCTCATTGGGACAGGTGAACACTGAAGCTTTCTTT.

The gene calls are TRBV5-1 and TRBJ2-5, with D perhaps matching TRBD1 (5 bases). V lost 0 bases, J lost 7 bases, and 16 bases lay in between. Germline lookup yields CDR1 SGHRS and CDR2 YFSETQ. The CDR3 length is 15 residues. The CDR3 reads CASSLDPQGTGTQYF. In DNA form, the CDR3 reads TGCGCCAGCAGCTTGGACCCCCAGGGTACTGGGACCCAGTACTTC.

The chain uses TRBV4-1 and TRBJ1-5, with D uncertain. The CDR3 totals 16 residues. The ends were cut back, 0 bases at V and 4 bases at J, with 13 bases in the middle. Germline V lookup: CDR1 MGHRA, CDR2 YSYEKL. Here the CDR3 DNA reads TGCGCCAGCAGCCAAGACGGCCGATCAGTGAATCAGCCCCAGCATTTT. This translates into CASSQDGRSVNQPQHF.

This clone was counted once. The rearrangement links TRBV21-1 to TRBJ1-1. TRBV21-1 is a known pseudogene. CDR3 length: 21 amino acids. As DNA, the CDR3 is TGTGCCAGCAGCAAATCACCTGAGGGGAAGGGCAGCCGGCGACGGGTCACTGAAGCTTTCTTT. It encodes CASSKSPEGKGSRRRVTEAFF.